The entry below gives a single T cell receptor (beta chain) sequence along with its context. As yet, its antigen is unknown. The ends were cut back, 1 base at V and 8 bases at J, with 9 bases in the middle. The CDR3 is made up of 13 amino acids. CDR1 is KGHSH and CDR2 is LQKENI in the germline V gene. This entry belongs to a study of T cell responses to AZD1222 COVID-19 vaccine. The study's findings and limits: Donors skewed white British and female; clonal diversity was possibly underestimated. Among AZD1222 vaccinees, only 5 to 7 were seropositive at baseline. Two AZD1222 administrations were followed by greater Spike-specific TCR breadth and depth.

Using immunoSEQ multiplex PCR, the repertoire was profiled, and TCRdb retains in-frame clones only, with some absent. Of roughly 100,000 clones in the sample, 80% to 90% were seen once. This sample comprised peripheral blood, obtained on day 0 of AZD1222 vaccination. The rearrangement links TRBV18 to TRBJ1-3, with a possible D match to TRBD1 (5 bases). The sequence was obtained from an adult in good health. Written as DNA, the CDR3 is TGTGCCAGCTCACCACAGGAAGGGGACACCATATATTTT. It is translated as CASSPQEGDTIYF.